The T cell receptor (beta chain) under discussion was sequenced for a study of T cells in Graves' hyperthyroidism and ophthalmopathy. This clonotype was detected only a few times. Clinical symptoms, serum thyroxine, TRAb, thyroid ultrasound and orbital computed tomography established diagnosis. Fresh peripheral blood, 9.5 to 10 ml of it, supplied the PBMCs. Unmatched junction bases numbered 7, after V lost 0 bases and J lost 7 bases. Germline-derived CDR1 and CDR2 are SGDLS and YYNGEE. This CDR3 has 15 residues. The investigators amplified TCR beta CDR3 regions from RNA transcripts. TCR CDR3 regions were first amplified by RT-PCR with HTBI primers. Each CDR3 protein gets one entry after TCRdb re-called the multiplex PCR reads with MiXCR. The sample consists of under 800,000 distinct CDR3 sequences, around 15% of them appearing once.

Specimen: blood. The chain recombines TRBV9 with TRBJ2-7; 10 bases align to TRBD2. The receptor was derived from a young woman with Graves' hyperthyroidism. The chain's CDR3 is CASSVGSGRAGEQYF. The CDR3 nucleotides are TGTGCCAGCAGCGTAGGAAGCGGGAGGGCCGGGGAGCAGTACTTC.